This T cell receptor beta chain was captured in a study of blood T cell repertoires in COVID-19. Study overall: Sites in the United States, Italy and Spain provided acute and convalescent COVID-19 samples.

This CDR3 region has 13 residues. Deletions cut 8 bases from V and 6 bases from J, with 16 bases between. Germline V gene sequence: CDR1 MNHEY, CDR2 SVGAGI. TCRdb keeps only in-frame clones here, not all; method: immunoSEQ multiplex PCR. The repertoire includes about 240,000 clones, roughly four fifths of them detected once, and about 2% sits in the top ten. This TCR derives from a man in his thirties or forties who had recovered from COVID-19. J is TRBJ1-1 and V is TRBV6-5; D ambiguous. The specimen was peripheral blood. The CDR3 loop reads CASLRFGVPEAFF. CDR3 bases: TGTGCCAGCCTAAGATTCGGGGTACCTGAAGCTTTCTTT.